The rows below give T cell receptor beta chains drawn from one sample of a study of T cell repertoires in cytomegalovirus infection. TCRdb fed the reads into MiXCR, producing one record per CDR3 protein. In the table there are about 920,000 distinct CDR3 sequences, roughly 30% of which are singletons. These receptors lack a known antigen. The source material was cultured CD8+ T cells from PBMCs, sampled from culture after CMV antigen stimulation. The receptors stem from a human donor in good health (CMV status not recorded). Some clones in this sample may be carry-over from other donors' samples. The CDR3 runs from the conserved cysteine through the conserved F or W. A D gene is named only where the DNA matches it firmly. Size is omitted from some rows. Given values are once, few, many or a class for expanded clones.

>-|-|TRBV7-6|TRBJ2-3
CASSPPGLLSTDTQYF
TGTGCCAGCAGCCCCCCCGGCCTCCTTAGCACAGATACGCAGTATTTT
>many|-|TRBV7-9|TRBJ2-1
CASSLFPPSYNEQFF
TGTGCCAGCAGCTTATTCCCCCCCTCCTACAATGAGCAGTTCTTC
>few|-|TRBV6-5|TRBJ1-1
CASSYSSQGKTEAFF
TGTGCCAGCAGTTACTCTAGCCAGGGAAAGACTGAAGCTTTCTTT
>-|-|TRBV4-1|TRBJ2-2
CASSQPDRSGTGELFF
TGCGCCAGCAGCCAACCAGATCGCTCCGGCACCGGGGAGCTGTTTTTT
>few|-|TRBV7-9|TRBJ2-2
CASSWVGSTGELFF
TGTGCCAGCAGCTGGGTAGGGTCTACCGGGGAGCTGTTTTTT
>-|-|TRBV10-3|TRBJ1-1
CAIRPSSLQGGYTEAFF
TGTGCCATCAGGCCCAGCTCTCTACAGGGCGGTTACACTGAAGCTTTCTTT
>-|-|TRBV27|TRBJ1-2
CASSSSGNYTF
TGTGCCAGCAGTTCCTCGGGGAACTACACCTTC
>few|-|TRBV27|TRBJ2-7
CATSEGYEQYF
TGTGCCACCTCGGAAGGCTACGAGCAGTACTTC
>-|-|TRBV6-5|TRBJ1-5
CASSYSFRHNQPQHF
TGTGCCAGCAGTTACTCTTTCCGGCACAATCAGCCCCAGCATTTT
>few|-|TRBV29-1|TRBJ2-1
CSLGGGAYNEQFF
TGCAGTTTAGGGGGGGGAGCCTACAATGAGCAGTTCTTC
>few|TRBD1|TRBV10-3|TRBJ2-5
CAIRTTGGETQYF
TGTGCCATCAGGACGACAGGGGGAGAGACCCAGTACTTC
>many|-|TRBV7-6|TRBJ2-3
CASSPWQEITDTQYF
TGTGCCAGCAGCCCCTGGCAGGAGATCACAGATACGCAGTATTTT
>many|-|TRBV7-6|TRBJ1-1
CASSLRLAGSMNTEAFF
TGTGCCAGCAGCTTACGGTTGGCAGGTTCGATGAACACTGAAGCTTTCTTT
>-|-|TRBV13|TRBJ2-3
CASSLFVQRSSTDTQYF
TGTGCCAGCAGCTTATTTGTCCAGCGGTCTTCCACAGATACGCAGTATTTT
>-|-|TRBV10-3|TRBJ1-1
CAISEGSEAFF
TGTGCCATCAGTGAGGGGTCTGAAGCTTTCTTT
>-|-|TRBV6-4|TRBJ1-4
CASSAALGEKLFF
TGTGCCAGCAGTGCGGCCCTTGGGGAAAAACTGTTTTTT
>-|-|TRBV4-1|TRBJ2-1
CASSLKGLKANEQFF
TGCGCCAGCAGCCTCAAGGGACTCAAGGCCAATGAGCAGTTCTTC
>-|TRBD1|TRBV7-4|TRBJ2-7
CASSHKDRAPYDQYF
TGTGCCAGCAGCCACAAAGACAGGGCGCCCTACGATCAGTACTTC